Here is one T cell receptor beta chain with its context. Its antigen is currently unknown. This sample is drawn from a study of cytomegalovirus exposure and HLA in healthy donors. Whole-study context: Genotyping of roughly 400 donors showed that about 83% belonged to the Caucasian-associated ancestry cluster.

Notes on the study in general: The number of N-insertions in an Asian-associated ancestry cluster was reportedly below the approximately 700-donor mean in a later analysis. 87-base-pair reads could not separate some V segments, including TRBV6-2 and TRBV6-3.

The CDR3 contains 14 residues. CDR1 and CDR2 from the germline V gene are MNHEY and SMNVEV (reference sequence). Deletions cut 6 bases from V and 3 bases from J, with 14 bases between. This PCR relied on a set of 60 Vbeta primers and 13 Jbeta primers. Method: immunoSEQ multiplex PCR; TCRdb's copy keeps in-frame clones and lacks some. The table includes about 170,000 clones, around four fifths detected once. This TCR derives from a girl between 10 and 17 years old in good health and CMV-seropositive. The chain is built from TRBV27 and TRBJ1-2, with D possibly TRBD1 on 6 matching bases. What was sequenced was PBMCs. CDR3 residues: CASSLAGADYGYTF. For the CDR3, the DNA is TGTGCCAGCAGCCTGGCAGGGGCAGACTATGGCTACACCTTC.